One and the same sample provided the 11 T cell receptor beta chains below, sequenced in a study of metastatic and nonmetastatic thyroid tumors. TCRdb called clones again from the PCR reads with MiXCR. This sample carries around 29,000 clones, 20% to 25% of them seen once, and the ten largest clones take approximately 39%. Nobody among the patients had been given any treatment before thyroid surgery. The specimen sequenced was blood. These receptor sequences come from a female donor with papillary thyroid cancer or a benign thyroid nodule (not recorded which). Some clones in this sample may be carry-over from other donors' samples.

This clone was found many times. J is TRBJ2-1 and V is TRBV15, with D possibly TRBD1 on 7 matching bases. The V gene lost 3 bases and the J gene lost 0 bases, with 12 bases spanning the gap. CDR1 is LNHNV and CDR2 is YYDKDF in the germline V gene (reference sequence). This CDR3 spans 16 amino acids. The CDR3 loop reads CATSSGGQNSYNEQFF. CDR3 coding DNA: TGTGCCACCAGCAGCGGGGGACAGAACTCCTACAATGAGCAGTTCTTC.

This clone has a count of ten or more. The chain employs TRBV20-1 and TRBJ1-2, with a weak D call TRBD1 (5 bases). The CDR3 totals 12 residues. Trimming removed 5 bases from V and 3 bases from J, with 10 bases in between. Per the germline V gene, CDR1 is DFQATT and CDR2 is SNEGSKA (reference sequence). The DNA of the CDR3 is TGCAGTGCTGGGGGGTTGGACTATGGCTACACCTTC. It yields the protein CSAGGLDYGYTF.

This clone was recorded many times. CDR3 loop: CASSPSQGLAYRNEQFF. CDR3 DNA: TGTGCCAGCAGCCCATCCCAGGGGCTAGCGTACAGGAATGAGCAGTTCTTC. J is TRBJ2-1 and V is TRBV7-6; D possibly matches TRBD1 or TRBD2 (6 bases each). Trimming stripped 5 bases from V and 7 bases from J, with 24 bases between. CDR1 is SGHVS, CDR2 FNYEAQ, per germline. The CDR3 contains 17 residues.

This sequence joins TRBV28 and TRBJ2-5; D unresolved. Trimming left V 5 bases short and J 2 bases short, with 9 bases between. The germline gives CDR1 MDHEN, CDR2 SYDVKM. The CDR3 has 13 amino acids. CDR3 residues: CASSTQAQETQYF. As DNA, the CDR3 is TGTGCCAGCAGTACACAAGCACAAGAGACCCAGTACTTC.

V and J are TRBV6-1 and TRBJ2-1; 14 bases map to TRBD2. Germline V gene data show CDR1 as MNHNS and CDR2 as SASEGT. Losses at the gene ends were 7 bases for V and 10 bases for J; bases not matched to a gene: 3. This CDR3 has 13 residues. CDR3 coding DNA: TGTGCCAGCAAGGGGACTAGCGGGGGAGAGCAGTTCTTC. Residues: CASKGTSGGEQFF.

By share, this clone ranks as medium-sized. V usage is TRBV28 and J usage is TRBJ1-2; D is possibly TRBD1 (5 bases). V was clipped by 5 bases and J by 4 bases, with 11 bases between them. Germline CDR1 MDHEN, CDR2 SYDVKM. The CDR3 spans 13 residues. CDR3 bases: TGTGCCAGCAGTCTCCGACAGATCTATGGCTACACCTTC. It specifies CASSLRQIYGYTF.

This clone is judged medium-sized. J is TRBJ2-7 and V is TRBV11-3, with D hard to call. The germline CDR1 and CDR2 sequences are SGHNT and YENEEA. The ends were cut back, 3 bases at V and 2 bases at J, with 14 bases in the middle. The CDR3 length is 15 residues. The CDR3 nucleotides are TGTGCCAGCAGCTTGTTCAGGCCACTACCCTACGAGCAGTACTTC. Translation gives CASSLFRPLPYEQYF. Combining the CDR3 with reference TRBV11-3 and TRBJ2-7 gives the whole variable domain EAGVVQSPRYKIIEKKQPVAFWCNPISGHNTLYWYLQNLGQGPELLIRYENEEAVDDSQLPKDRFSAERLKGVDSTLKIQPAELGDSAVYLCASSLFRPLPYEQYFGPGTRLTVT.

Turning to this clone: With a much larger clone just one base away, this may be a read error. In the same sample, other DNA sequences code for this CDR3. V and J are TRBV29-1 and TRBJ2-3; TRBD1 matches 8 bases. CDR1 SQVTM and CDR2 ANQGSEA come from the germline V gene. The CDR3 runs to 14 residues. As DNA, the CDR3 is TGCAGCTCAACCCCGGACAGGGCGCCAGATACTCAGTATTTT. Amino acids: CSSTPDRAPDTQYF.

In this sample, this clone turned up many times. At the DNA level, this CDR3 is encoded by other sequences in the same sample as well. This chain joins TRBV20-1 and TRBJ2-1, with 7 bases aligning to TRBD1. Germline CDR1 DFQATT, CDR2 SNEGSKA (reference sequence). Germline trimming cut 3 bases from V and 5 bases from J; bases unmatched to any gene: 13. CDR3 length: 16 residues. CDR3 nucleotides: TGCAGTGCTAGGGTTCAGGACGGGACAGACGACAATGAGCAGTTCTTC. Translation: CSARVQDGTDDNEQFF.

In its sample, this clone is medium-sized. The J gene is TRBJ2-7, the V gene TRBV19; D remains ambiguous. The CDR3 is 13 amino acids. Germline V gene data show CDR1 as LNHDA and CDR2 as SQIVND (reference sequence). V lost 6 bases, J lost 6 bases, and 15 bases lay in between. The CDR3 sequence: CASRKDPRSEQYF. The CDR3 DNA reads TGTGCCAGTAGGAAGGACCCTAGGAGCGAGCAGTACTTC.

With regard to this clone: A read error may explain this, as a much larger clone is one base away. The V gene is TRBV30, the J gene TRBJ2-5; D not resolved. Germline CDR1 and CDR2: GTSNPN and SVGIG (reference sequence). CDR3 length equals 14 residues. CDR3 in amino acids: CAWSVPTAVQTKYF. The DNA for the CDR3 is TGTGCCTGGAGTGTCCCCACGGCGGTGCAGACCAAGTACTTC.